What follows are 20 T cell receptor beta chains derived from one specimen sequenced in a study of Ad26.COV2.S vaccination and SARS-CoV-2 variants. Treatment indicated: 15 to 20 received Ad26.COV2.S at low or high dose, single or two shots; about 5 received placebo; per-sample allocation not given. Samples were taken on day 63 after the first vaccine or placebo injection. The table came from immunoSEQ multiplex PCR; TCRdb's copy has only in-frame clones and leaves some out. The data contain fewer than 800,000 clones, 89% of them singletons. Here the sequenced sample was peripheral blood, taken in a trial of Ad26.COV2.S vaccine versus placebo. These receptor sequences come from a person aged 18-65 years who received the Ad26.COV2.S COVID-19 vaccine or a placebo.

This clone occurred many times. CDR3 region: CASSRGQGNMYEQYF. The DNA of the CDR3 is TGTGCCAGCTCACGGGGACAGGGGAATATGTACGAGCAGTACTTC. The chain links TRBV18 to TRBJ2-7; 10 bases agree with TRBD1. In germline, CDR1 is KGHSH, CDR2 LQKENI. J lost 4 bases, V lost 4 bases, and 7 bases had no gene match. The CDR3 has 15 residues. Filled out from reference TRBV18 and TRBJ2-7, the complete variable domain reads NAGVMQNPRHLVRRRGQEARLRCSPMKGHSHVYWYRQLPEEGLKFMVYLQKENIIDESGMPKERFSAEFPKEGPSILRIQQVVRGDSAAYFCASSRGQGNMYEQYFGPGTRLTVT.

V gene TRBV3-1 (or the pseudogene TRBV3-2) combines with J gene TRBJ1-3; D is unclear. Germline V gene sequence: CDR1 LGHDT, CDR2 YNNKEL (reference sequence). The V end lost 0 bases, the J end lost 4 bases, and 10 bases lay between the germline ends. The CDR3 runs to 15 residues. The CDR3, as DNA: TGTGCCAGCAGCCAAGATACCGGGGAGGGAAACACCATATATTTT. Protein product: CASSQDTGEGNTIYF.

The count of this clone is one. The genes are TRBV20-1 and TRBJ2-7, with 10 bases matching TRBD2. Germline trimming cut 3 bases from V and 6 bases from J; bases unmatched to any gene: 5. CDR1 is DFQATT and CDR2 is SNEGSKA in the germline V gene (reference sequence). CDR3 length: 13 residues. The CDR3 nucleotides read TGCAGTGCTAGTCCCAGCGGGAGGGCCGAGCAGTACTTC. This translates into CSASPSGRAEQYF.

Note on this clone: Compared with germline, one end of the junction differs, possibly owing to a read error. The rearrangement links TRBV30 to TRBJ2-4; 13 bases line up with TRBD2. The CDR3 sequence is 14 residues long. Germline V gene data show CDR1 as GTSNPN and CDR2 as SVGIG (reference sequence). The CDR3 DNA reads as TGTGCCTGGAGTTACGGACTAGCGGGGGCGGGAGTGAACTTC. Its protein is CAWSYGLAGAGVNF.

This chain uses TRBV7-3 with TRBJ2-3; TRBD2 aligns across 8 bases. From germline, CDR1 is SGHTA and CDR2 FQGTGA. With 3 bases clipped from V and 1 base from J, the junction kept 6 bases outside the gene matches. The CDR3 sequence is 16 residues long. The CDR3 is CASSFRSGGGTDTQYF. CDR3 coding DNA: TGTGCCAGCAGCTTTAGGTCGGGAGGGGGCACAGATACGCAGTATTTT. The variable domain in full, completed from reference TRBV7-3 and TRBJ2-3, reads GAGVSQTPSNKVTEKGKYVELRCDPISGHTALYWYRQSLGQGPEFLIYFQGTGAADDSGLPNDRFFAVRPEGSVSTLKIQRTERGDSAVYLCASSFRSGGGTDTQYFGPGTRLTVL.

The chain employs TRBV4-2 and TRBJ1-6; 8 nucleotides line up with TRBD1. V gave up 4 bases and J gave up 5 bases; unmatched junction bases: 4. The CDR3 covers 15 residues. CDR1 LGHNA and CDR2 YNFKEQ come from the germline V gene. As DNA, the CDR3 is TGTGCCAGCAGCCGCCTGACAGGGGATAATTCACCCCTCCACTTT. Translating it yields CASSRLTGDNSPLHF.

The V gene is TRBV2, the J gene TRBJ1-1; tentative D call: TRBD1 (5 bases). With 2 bases removed from V and 1 base from J, the gap between germline ends came to 11 bases. Germline loops: CDR1 SNHLY, CDR2 FYNNEI. CDR3 size: 15 residues. CDR3 in amino acids: CASSEQGPGNTEAFF. The CDR3 region has the DNA TGTGCCAGCAGTGAACAGGGCCCGGGGAACACTGAAGCTTTCTTT.

V gene TRBV7-9 combines with J gene TRBJ2-7; D possibly matches TRBD1 or TRBD2 (6 bases each). Germline V gene data show CDR1 as SEHNR and CDR2 as FQNEAQ (reference sequence). This CDR3 has 17 residues. V was trimmed by 5 bases and J by 1 base, leaving 21 bases between them. CDR3 protein: CASSPKAGGALSYEQYF. DNA of the CDR3: TGTGCCAGCAGCCCCAAGGCCGGGGGCGCCCTTTCCTACGAGCAGTACTTC. Full variable domain (missing parts from reference TRBV7-9 and TRBJ2-7): DTGVSQNPRHKITKRGQNVTFRCDPISEHNRLYWYRQTLGQGPEFLTYFQNEAQLEKSRLLSDRFSAERPKGSFSTLEIQRTEQGDSAMYLCASSPKAGGALSYEQYFGPGTRLTVT.

V gene TRBV7-2 combines with J gene TRBJ2-1, with D perhaps matching TRBD2 (5 bases). V was cut by 5 bases and J by 6 bases, with 14 bases left in between. The germline gives CDR1 SGHTA, CDR2 FQGNSA. The CDR3 has 14 residues. This CDR3 is CASSPRTGINEQFF. The CDR3 DNA reads TGTGCCAGCAGCCCGCGGACTGGTATCAATGAGCAGTTCTTC.

The rearrangement links TRBV12-5 to TRBJ1-5, with a weak D call TRBD1 (6 bases). Looked up from germline, CDR1 is LGHNT and CDR2 is FRNRAP. This CDR3 is built from 17 residues. Deletions cut 0 bases from V and 1 base from J, with 13 bases between. The CDR3 reads CASGLVGTRVSNQPQHF. The CDR3 DNA reads TGTGCTAGTGGTTTGGTAGGGACAAGGGTAAGCAATCAGCCCCAGCATTTT.

The CDR3, as DNA: TGTGCCAGCAGTGCCACCTACAGCGGTCGGGCTGAAGCTTTCTTT. The encoded protein is CASSATYSGRAEAFF. The chain uses TRBV6-2 or TRBV6-3 and TRBJ1-1; D gene unclear. The germline V and J ends were trimmed by 5 bases and 6 bases, with 19 bases remaining between them. CDR3 size: 15 residues. Germline lookup yields CDR1 MNHEY and CDR2 SVGEGT.

The rearrangement uses TRBV5-4 and TRBJ1-1; TRBD1 agrees at 7 bases. V dropped 4 bases and J dropped 8; count of bases not matched to a gene: 2. This CDR3 comprises 11 residues. Germline lookup yields CDR1 SGHNT and CDR2 YYREEE (reference sequence). In nucleotides, the CDR3 is TGTGCCAGCAGCAGGGGACAGGAAGCTTTCTTT. Amino acids: CASSRGQEAFF.

As for this clone: The same CDR3 is also encoded by other DNA sequences in this sample. This chain connects TRBV7-9 to TRBJ1-5; D is unresolved. Trimming pared 1 base from V and 3 bases from J, leaving 10 bases between. Germline V gene data show CDR1 as SEHNR and CDR2 as FQNEAQ (reference sequence). This CDR3 contains 15 residues. The CDR3 nucleotides are TGTGCCAGCAGCTTAGGTGGTCAGCTCAATCAGCCCCAGCATTTT. It encodes CASSLGGQLNQPQHF.

This sequence joins TRBV10-2 and TRBJ1-3; the D gene is possibly TRBD1 (6 bases). Germline V lookup: CDR1 WSHSY, CDR2 SAAADI. Trimming took 4 bases from V and 0 from J, leaving 13 bases between them. The CDR3 is made up of 16 amino acids. The CDR3 DNA reads TGCGCCAGCAGTGGATCAGGGGCCCGCTCTGGAAACACCATATATTTT. Translation: CASSGSGARSGNTIYF.

The chain joins TRBV5-4 to TRBJ2-2; 10 bases match TRBD2. V shed 0 bases and J 4 bases; nucleotides not matched to a gene: 15. The CDR3 covers 20 residues. In germline, CDR1 is SGHNT, CDR2 YYREEE (reference sequence). Here the CDR3 DNA reads TGTGCCAGCAGCTTGGCCAAGAGGAGGGGAGCGGGAGGGGTCACCGGGGAGCTGTTTTTT. It specifies CASSLAKRRGAGGVTGELFF.

The rearrangement uses TRBV12-5 and TRBJ2-3; 7 nucleotides line up with TRBD1. This CDR3 has 17 amino acids. The J segment lost 5 bases and the V segment lost 3 bases, leaving 14 bases of the junction unmatched. Germline CDR1 LGHNT, CDR2 FRNRAP. The CDR3 protein is CASGFGILDRRLDTQYF. The CDR3 DNA is TGTGCTAGTGGTTTCGGAATCCTGGACAGGAGGCTAGATACGCAGTATTTT.

The genes are TRBV6-5 and TRBJ1-6; 8 bases line up with TRBD1. Looked up from germline, CDR1 is MNHEY and CDR2 is SVGAGI. CDR3 size: 14 residues. Losses at the gene ends were 5 bases for V and 10 bases for J; bases not matched to a gene: 7. The CDR3 nucleotides are TGTGCCAGCAGTATTGACAGGGGAAGCTCACCCCTCCACTTT. Translated: CASSIDRGSSPLHF.

Details on this clone: The same CDR3 also results from other DNA sequences found in this sample. The J gene is TRBJ1-2, the V gene TRBV5-6; D remains ambiguous. The V and J ends lost 0 bases and 4 bases respectively, with 7 bases between them. CDR3 length: 13 amino acids. Germline-derived CDR1 and CDR2 are SGHDT and YYEEEE. For the CDR3, the DNA is TGTGCCAGCAGCTTGGGGACGGTCTATGGCTACACCTTC. Translated: CASSLGTVYGYTF.

The V gene is TRBV15, the J gene TRBJ2-7; D remains unclear. The V gene's germline CDR1 is LNHNV and CDR2 YYDKDF (reference sequence). V lost 1 base and J lost 3, with 7 bases in between. This CDR3 has 13 residues. This chain's CDR3 is CATSRAPNYEQYF. CDR3 coding DNA: TGTGCCACCAGCAGAGCTCCGAACTACGAGCAGTACTTC. Full variable domain (missing parts from reference TRBV15 and TRBJ2-7): DAMVIQNPRYQVTQFGKPVTLSCSQTLNHNVMYWYQQKSSQAPKLLFHYYDKDFNNEADTPDNFQSRRPNTSFCFLDIRSPGLGDTAMYLCATSRAPNYEQYFGPGTRLTVT.

This clone was recorded only once. This sequence joins TRBV30 and TRBJ2-5, with D possibly TRBD2 on 6 matching bases. Germline V gene lookup returns CDR1 GTSNPN and CDR2 SVGIG (reference sequence). The CDR3 has 13 residues. The V end lost 3 bases, the J end lost 0 bases, and 8 bases lay between the germline ends. The CDR3 spells CAWSRGYQETQYF. The DNA for the CDR3 is TGTGCCTGGAGCCGGGGGTACCAAGAGACCCAGTACTTC.